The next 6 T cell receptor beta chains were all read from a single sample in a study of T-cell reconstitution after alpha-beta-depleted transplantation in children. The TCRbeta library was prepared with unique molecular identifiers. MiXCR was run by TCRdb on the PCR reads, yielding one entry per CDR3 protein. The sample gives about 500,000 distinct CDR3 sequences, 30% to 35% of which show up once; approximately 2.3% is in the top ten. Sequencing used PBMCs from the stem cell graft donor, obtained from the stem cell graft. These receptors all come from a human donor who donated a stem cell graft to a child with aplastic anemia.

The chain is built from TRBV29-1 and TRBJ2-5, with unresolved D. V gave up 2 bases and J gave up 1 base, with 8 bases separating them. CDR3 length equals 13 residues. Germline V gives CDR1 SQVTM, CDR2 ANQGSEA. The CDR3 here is CSVEPSFQETQYF. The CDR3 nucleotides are TGCAGCGTTGAACCATCCTTCCAAGAGACCCAGTACTTC.

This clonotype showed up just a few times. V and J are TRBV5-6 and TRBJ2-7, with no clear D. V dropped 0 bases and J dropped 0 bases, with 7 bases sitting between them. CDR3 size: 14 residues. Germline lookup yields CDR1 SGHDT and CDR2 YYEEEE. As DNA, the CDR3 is TGTGCCAGCAGCTTGGGAGTAAACTCCTACGAGCAGTACTTC. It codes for CASSLGVNSYEQYF.

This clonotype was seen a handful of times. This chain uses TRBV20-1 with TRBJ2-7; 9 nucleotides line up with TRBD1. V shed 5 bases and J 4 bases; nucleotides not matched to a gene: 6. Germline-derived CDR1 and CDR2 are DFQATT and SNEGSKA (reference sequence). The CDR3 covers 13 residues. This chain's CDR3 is CSAWDRVGYEQYV. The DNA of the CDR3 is TGCAGTGCTTGGGACAGGGTGGGTTACGAGCAGTACGTC.

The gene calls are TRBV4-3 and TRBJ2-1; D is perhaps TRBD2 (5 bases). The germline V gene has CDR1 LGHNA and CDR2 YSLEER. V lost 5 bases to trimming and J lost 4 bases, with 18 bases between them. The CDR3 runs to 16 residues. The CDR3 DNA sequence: TGCGCCAGCAGCAAAGGGCTCCTCGCGGGTTACAATGAGCAGTTCTTC. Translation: CASSKGLLAGYNEQFF.

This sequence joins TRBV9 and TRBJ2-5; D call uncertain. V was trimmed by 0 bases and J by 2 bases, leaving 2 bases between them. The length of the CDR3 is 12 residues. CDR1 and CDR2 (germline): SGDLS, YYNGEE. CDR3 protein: CASSVGQETQYF. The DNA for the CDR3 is TGTGCCAGCAGCGTAGGTCAAGAGACCCAGTACTTC.

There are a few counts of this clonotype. CDR3 sequence reads: CATSRDRWVEQFF. CDR3 DNA sequence: TGTGCCACCAGCAGAGATAGGTGGGTAGAGCAGTTCTTC. This sequence joins TRBV15 and TRBJ2-1; no clear D. This CDR3 region has 13 residues. Germline V gives CDR1 LNHNV, CDR2 YYDKDF (reference sequence). The ends were cut back, 0 bases at V and 10 bases at J, with 10 bases in the middle.